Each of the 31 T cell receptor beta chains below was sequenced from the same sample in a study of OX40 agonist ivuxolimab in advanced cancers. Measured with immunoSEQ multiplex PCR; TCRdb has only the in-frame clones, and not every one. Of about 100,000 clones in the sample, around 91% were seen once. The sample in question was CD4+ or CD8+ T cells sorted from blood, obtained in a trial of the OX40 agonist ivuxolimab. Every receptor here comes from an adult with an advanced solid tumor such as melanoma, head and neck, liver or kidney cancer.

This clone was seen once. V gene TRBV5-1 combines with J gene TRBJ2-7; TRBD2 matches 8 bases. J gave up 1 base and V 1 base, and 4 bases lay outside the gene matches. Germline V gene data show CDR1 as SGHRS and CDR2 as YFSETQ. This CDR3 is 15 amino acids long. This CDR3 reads CASSLYLAGSYEQYF. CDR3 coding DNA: TGCGCCAGCAGCTTGTACCTAGCGGGTTCCTACGAGCAGTACTTC.

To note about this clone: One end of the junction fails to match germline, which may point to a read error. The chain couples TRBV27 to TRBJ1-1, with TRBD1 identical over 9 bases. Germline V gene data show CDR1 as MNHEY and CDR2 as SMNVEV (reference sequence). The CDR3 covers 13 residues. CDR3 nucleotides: TGTGCCAGCAGTCCCCGGGACAGGGTCGAGACTTCCTTT. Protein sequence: CASSPRDRVETSF.

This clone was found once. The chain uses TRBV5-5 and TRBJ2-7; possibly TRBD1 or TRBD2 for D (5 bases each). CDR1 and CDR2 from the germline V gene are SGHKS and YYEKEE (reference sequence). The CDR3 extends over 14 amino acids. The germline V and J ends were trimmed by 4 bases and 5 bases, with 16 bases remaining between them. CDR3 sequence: CASSIGAVSNEQYF. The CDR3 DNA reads TGTGCCAGCAGCATCGGGGCGGTAAGCAACGAGCAGTACTTC.

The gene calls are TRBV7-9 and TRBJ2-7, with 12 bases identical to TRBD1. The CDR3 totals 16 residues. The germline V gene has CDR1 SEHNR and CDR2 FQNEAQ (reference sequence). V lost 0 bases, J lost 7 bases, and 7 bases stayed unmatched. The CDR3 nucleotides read TGTGCCAGCAGCTTAGCGTGGGGACAGGGGGCCAGAGAGCAGTACTTC. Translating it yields CASSLAWGQGAREQYF.

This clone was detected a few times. CDR3: CASSLGSRVLSKNIQYF. The CDR3 DNA reads as TGTGCCAGCAGCTTGGGATCCAGGGTTCTGTCCAAAAACATTCAGTACTTC. The chain recombines TRBV5-4 with TRBJ2-4; TRBD1 is a possible D gene (5 bases). This CDR3 has 17 residues. The V end lost 0 bases, the J end lost 2 bases, and 15 bases lay between the germline ends. Germline V gives CDR1 SGHNT, CDR2 YYREEE (reference sequence).

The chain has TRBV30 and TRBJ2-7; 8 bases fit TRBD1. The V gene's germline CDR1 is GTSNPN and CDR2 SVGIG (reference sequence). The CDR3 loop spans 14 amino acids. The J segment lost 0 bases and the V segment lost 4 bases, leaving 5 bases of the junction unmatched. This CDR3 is CAWIYRGSSYEQYF. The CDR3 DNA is TGTGCCTGGATTTACAGGGGGAGCTCCTACGAGCAGTACTTC.

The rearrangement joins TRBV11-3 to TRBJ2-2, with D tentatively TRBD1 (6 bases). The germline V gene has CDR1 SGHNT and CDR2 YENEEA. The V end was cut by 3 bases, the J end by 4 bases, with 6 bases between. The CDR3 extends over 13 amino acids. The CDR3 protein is CASSFRGTGELFF. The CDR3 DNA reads TGTGCCAGCAGCTTCAGGGGCACCGGGGAGCTGTTTTTT.

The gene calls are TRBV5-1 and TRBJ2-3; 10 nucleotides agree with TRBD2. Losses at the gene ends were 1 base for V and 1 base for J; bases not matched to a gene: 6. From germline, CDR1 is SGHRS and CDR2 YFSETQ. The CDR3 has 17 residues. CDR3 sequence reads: CASSLLVAGGGTDTQYF. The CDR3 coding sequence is TGCGCCAGCAGCTTGTTGGTAGCGGGGGGAGGCACAGATACGCAGTATTTT.

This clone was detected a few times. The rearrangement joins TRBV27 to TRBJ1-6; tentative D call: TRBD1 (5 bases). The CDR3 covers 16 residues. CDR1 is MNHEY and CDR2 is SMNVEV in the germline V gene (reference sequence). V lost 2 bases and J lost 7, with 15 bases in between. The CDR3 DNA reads TGTGCCAGCAGTTTACACCGGCTAGGGGAGAATTCACCCCTCCACTTT. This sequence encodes CASSLHRLGENSPLHF.

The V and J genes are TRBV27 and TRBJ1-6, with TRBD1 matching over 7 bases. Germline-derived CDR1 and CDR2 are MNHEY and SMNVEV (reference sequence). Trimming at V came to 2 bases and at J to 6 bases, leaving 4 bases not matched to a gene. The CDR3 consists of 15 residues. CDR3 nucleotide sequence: TGTGCCAGCAGTTTAGAGGGGGCGCGTAATTCACCCCTCCACTTT. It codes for CASSLEGARNSPLHF.

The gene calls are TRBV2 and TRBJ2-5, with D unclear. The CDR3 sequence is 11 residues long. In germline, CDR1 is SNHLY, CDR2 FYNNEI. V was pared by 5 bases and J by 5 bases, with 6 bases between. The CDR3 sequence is CASSLEETQYF. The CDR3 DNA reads TGTGCCAGCAGTCTAGAGGAGACCCAGTACTTC.

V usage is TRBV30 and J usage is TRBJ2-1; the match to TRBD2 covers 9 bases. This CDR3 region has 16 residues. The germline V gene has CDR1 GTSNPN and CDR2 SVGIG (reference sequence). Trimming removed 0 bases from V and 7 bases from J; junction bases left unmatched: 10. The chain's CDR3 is CAWSVRLAGAGNEQFF. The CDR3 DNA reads TGTGCCTGGAGTGTACGGTTAGCGGGGGCCGGGAATGAGCAGTTCTTC. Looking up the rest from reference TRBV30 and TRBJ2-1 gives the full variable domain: SQTIHQWPATLVQPVGSPLSLECTVEGTSNPNLYWYRQAAGRGLQLLFYSVGIGQISSEVPQNLSASRPQDRQFILSSKKLLLSDSGFYLCAWSVRLAGAGNEQFFGPGTRLTVL.

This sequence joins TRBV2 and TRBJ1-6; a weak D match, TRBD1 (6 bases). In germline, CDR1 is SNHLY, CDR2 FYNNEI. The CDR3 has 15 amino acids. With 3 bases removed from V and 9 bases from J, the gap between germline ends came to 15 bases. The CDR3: CASSEVGGRVSPLHF. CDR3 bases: TGTGCCAGCAGTGAGGTCGGGGGGCGCGTTTCACCCCTCCACTTT.

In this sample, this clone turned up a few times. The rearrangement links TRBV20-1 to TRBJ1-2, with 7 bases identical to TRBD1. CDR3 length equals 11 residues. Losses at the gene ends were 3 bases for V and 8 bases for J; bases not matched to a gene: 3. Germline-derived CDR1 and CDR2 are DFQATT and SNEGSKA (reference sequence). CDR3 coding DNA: TGCAGTGCTAGGGGGGACAGCGGCTACACCTTC. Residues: CSARGDSGYTF.

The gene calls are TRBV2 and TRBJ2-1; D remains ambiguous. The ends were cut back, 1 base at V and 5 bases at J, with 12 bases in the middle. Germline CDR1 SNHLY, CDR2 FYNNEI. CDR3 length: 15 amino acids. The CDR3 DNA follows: TGTGCCAGCAGTGAAGGGTTGAGACTGAACAATGAGCAGTTCTTC. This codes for CASSEGLRLNNEQFF.

CDR3: CASRGQIYNEQFF. CDR3 DNA: TGTGCCAGTAGGGGACAGATTTACAATGAGCAGTTCTTC. This sequence joins TRBV19 and TRBJ2-1; the match to TRBD1 covers 7 bases. Trimming removed 6 bases from V and 4 bases from J; junction bases left unmatched: 3. Germline CDR1 is LNHDA and CDR2 is SQIVND (reference sequence). The CDR3 contains 13 residues.

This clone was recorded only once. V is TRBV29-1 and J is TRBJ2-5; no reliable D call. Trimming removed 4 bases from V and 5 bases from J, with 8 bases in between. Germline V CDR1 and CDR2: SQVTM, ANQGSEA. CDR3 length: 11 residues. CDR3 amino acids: CSVGYSETQYF. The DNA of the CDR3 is TGCAGCGTTGGGTATTCGGAGACCCAGTACTTC.

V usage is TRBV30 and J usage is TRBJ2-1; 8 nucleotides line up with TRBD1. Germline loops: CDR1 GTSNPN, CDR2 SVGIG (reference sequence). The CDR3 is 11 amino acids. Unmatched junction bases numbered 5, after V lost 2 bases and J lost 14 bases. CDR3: CAWSLRQGKFF. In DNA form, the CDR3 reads TGTGCCTGGAGTCTCCGACAGGGGAAGTTCTTC.

This chain's CDR3 is CASSLGFGGGYGYTF. The CDR3 bases are TGTGCCAGCAGCTTAGGGTTTGGGGGCGGCTATGGCTACACCTTC. The V and J genes are TRBV7-2 and TRBJ1-2, with D perhaps matching TRBD1 (6 bases). Trimming removed 1 base from V and 4 bases from J, with 13 bases in between. The length of the CDR3 is 15 residues. The germline gives CDR1 SGHTA, CDR2 FQGNSA.

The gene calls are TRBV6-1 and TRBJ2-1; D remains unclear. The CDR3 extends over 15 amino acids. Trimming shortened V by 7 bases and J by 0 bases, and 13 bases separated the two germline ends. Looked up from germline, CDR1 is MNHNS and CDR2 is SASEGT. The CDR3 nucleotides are TGTGCCAGCACCGTTGGCCCGAGCTCCTACAATGAGCAGTTCTTC. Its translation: CASTVGPSSYNEQFF.

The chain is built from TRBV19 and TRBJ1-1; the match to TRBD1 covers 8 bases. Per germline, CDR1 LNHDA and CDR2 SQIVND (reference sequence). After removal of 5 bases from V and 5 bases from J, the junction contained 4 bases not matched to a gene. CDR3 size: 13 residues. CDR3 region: CASSWTGRTEAFF. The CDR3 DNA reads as TGTGCCAGTAGTTGGACAGGGCGGACTGAAGCTTTCTTT.

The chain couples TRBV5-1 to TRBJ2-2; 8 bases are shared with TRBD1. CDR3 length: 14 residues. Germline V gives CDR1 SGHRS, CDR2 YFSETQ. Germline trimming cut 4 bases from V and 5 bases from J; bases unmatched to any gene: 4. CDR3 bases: TGCGCCAGCAGCAGGACAGGGAGGACCGGGGAGCTGTTTTTT. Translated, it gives CASSRTGRTGELFF.

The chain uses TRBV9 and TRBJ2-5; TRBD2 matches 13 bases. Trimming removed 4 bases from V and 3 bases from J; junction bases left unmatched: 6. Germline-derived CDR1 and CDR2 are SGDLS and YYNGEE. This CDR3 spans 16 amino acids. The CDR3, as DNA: TGTGCCAGCAGCCCGGGGGGACTAGCGGGAAAAGAGACCCAGTACTTC. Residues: CASSPGGLAGKETQYF.

CDR3 DNA sequence: TGCGCCAGCAGCCAAGAGCCGCGGGTCACCGGGGAGCTGTTTTTT. It translates to CASSQEPRVTGELFF. This chain links TRBV4-1 with TRBJ2-2; TRBD2 might be the D (5 bases). The germline V gene encodes CDR1 MGHRA and CDR2 YSYEKL. V was trimmed by 0 bases and J by 4 bases, leaving 9 bases between them. This CDR3 contains 15 residues.

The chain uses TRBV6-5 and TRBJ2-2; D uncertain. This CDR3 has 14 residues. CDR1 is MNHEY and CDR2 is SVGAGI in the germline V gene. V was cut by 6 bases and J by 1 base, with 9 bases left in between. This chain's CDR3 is CASRVVGNTGELFF. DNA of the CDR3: TGTGCCAGCAGGGTAGTAGGGAACACCGGGGAGCTGTTTTTT.

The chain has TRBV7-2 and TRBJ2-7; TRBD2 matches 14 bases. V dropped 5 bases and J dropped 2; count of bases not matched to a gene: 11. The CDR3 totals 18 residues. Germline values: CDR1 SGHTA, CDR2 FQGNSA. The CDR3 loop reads CASSSRLAGGPRAYEQYF. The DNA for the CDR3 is TGTGCCAGCAGCAGTAGACTAGCGGGAGGGCCTAGGGCCTACGAGCAGTACTTC.

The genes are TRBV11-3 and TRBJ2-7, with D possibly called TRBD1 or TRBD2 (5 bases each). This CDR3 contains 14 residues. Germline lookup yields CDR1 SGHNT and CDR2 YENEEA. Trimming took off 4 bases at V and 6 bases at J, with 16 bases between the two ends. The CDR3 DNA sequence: TGTGCCAGCAGCTCGACAGTTTTGGCGGGCGAGCAGTACTTC. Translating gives CASSSTVLAGEQYF. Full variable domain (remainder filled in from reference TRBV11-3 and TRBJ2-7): EAGVVQSPRYKIIEKKQPVAFWCNPISGHNTLYWYLQNLGQGPELLIRYENEEAVDDSQLPKDRFSAERLKGVDSTLKIQPAELGDSAVYLCASSSTVLAGEQYFGPGTRLTVT.

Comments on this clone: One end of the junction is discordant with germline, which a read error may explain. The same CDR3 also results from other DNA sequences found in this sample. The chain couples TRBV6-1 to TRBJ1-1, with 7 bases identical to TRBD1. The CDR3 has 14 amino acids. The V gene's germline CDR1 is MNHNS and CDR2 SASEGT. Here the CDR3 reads CASSRDRSNTEAFF. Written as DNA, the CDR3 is TGTGCCAGCAGCAGGGACAGAAGTAACACTGAGGCTTTCTTT.

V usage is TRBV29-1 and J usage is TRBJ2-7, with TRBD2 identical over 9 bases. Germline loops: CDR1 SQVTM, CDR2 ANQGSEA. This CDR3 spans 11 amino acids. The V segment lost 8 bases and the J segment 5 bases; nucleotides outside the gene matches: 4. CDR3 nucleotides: TGCAGCTTTGCGGGGGGGAACGAGCAGTACTTC. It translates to CSFAGGNEQYF.

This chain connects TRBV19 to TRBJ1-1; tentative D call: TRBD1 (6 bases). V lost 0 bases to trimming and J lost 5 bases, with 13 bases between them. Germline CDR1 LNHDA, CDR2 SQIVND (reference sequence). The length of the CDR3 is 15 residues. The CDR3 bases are TGTGCCAGTAGTATAGATCCGGGGGCGCGTACTGAAGCTTTCTTT. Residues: CASSIDPGARTEAFF.

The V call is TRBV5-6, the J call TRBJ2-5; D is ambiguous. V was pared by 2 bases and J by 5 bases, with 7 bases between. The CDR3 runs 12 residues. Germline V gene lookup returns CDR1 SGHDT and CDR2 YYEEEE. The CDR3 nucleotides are TGTGCCAGCAGCTTTCCTGGGGAGACCCAGTACTTC. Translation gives CASSFPGETQYF.